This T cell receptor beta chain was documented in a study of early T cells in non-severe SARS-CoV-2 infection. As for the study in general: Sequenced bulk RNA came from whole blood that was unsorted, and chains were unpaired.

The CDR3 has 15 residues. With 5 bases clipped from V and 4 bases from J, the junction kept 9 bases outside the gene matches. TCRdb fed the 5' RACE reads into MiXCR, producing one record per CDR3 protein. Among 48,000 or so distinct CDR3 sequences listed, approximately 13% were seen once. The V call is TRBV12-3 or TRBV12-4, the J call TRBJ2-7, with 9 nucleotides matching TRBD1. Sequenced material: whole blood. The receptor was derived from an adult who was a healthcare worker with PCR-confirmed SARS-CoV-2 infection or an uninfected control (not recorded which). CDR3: CASSLPQGARYEQYF. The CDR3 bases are TGTGCCAGCAGTCTACCACAGGGGGCTAGGTACGAGCAGTACTTC.